This record looks at one TCR beta chain sequence and its context. Its target is not known. The sample is drawn from a study of response to subunit inactivated influenza vaccine. Study-wide results and limits: There was a suggestion from the authors that each seasonal influenza vaccination recruits few new T cells.

TCRdb re-derived calls from the RT-PCR reads in MiXCR, one entry per CDR3 protein. The repertoire holds about 520,000 distinct CDR3 sequences, with 7.2% as singletons. Germline-derived CDR1 and CDR2 are SGHTA and FQGNSA. V dropped 0 bases and J dropped 6 bases, with 11 bases sitting between them. The CDR3 runs 14 residues. This TCR came from a man aged 50 to 69 who received an inactivated influenza vaccine. Sequences were derived from PBMCs from blood, sampled about 23 months after vaccination. The chain combines TRBV7-2 with TRBJ1-2; the D gene is possibly TRBD1 (6 bases). The CDR3: CASSLALTGDGYTF. The CDR3 nucleotides are TGTGCCAGCAGCTTAGCTTTGACAGGAGATGGCTACACCTTC. Complete variable domain (other parts from reference TRBV7-2 and TRBJ1-2): GAGVSQSPSNKVTEKGKDVELRCDPISGHTALYWYRQSLGQGLEFLIYFQGNSAPDKSGLPSDRFSAERTGGSVSTLTIQRTQQEDSAVYLCASSLALTGDGYTFGSGTRLTVV.